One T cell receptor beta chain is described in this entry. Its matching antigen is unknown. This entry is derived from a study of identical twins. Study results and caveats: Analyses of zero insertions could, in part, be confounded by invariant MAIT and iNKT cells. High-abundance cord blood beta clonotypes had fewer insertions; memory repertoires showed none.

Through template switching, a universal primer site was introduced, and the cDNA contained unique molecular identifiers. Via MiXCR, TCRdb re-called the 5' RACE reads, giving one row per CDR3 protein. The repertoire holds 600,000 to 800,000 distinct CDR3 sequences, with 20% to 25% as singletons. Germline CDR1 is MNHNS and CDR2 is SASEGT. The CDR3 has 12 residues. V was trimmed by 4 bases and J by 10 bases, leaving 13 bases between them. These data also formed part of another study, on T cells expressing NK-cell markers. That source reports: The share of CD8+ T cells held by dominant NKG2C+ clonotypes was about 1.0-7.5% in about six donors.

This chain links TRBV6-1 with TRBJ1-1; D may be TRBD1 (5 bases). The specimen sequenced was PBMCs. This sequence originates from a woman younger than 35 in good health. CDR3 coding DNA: TGTGCCAGCAGTGCAAGACAGATTCGAGCTTTCTTT. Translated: CASSARQIRAFF.